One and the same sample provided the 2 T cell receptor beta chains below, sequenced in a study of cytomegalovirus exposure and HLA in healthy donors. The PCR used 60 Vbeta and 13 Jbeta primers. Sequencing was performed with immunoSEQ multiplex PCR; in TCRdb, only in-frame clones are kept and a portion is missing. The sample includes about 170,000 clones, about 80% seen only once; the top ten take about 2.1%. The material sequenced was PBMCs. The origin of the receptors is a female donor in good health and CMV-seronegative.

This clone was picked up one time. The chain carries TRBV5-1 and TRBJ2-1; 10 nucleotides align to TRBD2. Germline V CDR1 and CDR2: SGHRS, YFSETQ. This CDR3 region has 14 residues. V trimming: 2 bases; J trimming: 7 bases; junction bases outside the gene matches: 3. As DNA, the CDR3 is TGCGCCAGCAGCTTTAGCGGGAGGAAGAATGAGCAGTTCTTC. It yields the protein CASSFSGRKNEQFF.

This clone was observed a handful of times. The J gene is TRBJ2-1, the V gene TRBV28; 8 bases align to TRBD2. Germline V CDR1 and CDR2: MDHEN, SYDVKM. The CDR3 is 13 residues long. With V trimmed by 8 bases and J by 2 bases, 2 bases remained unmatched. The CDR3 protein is CASGSGAYNEQFF. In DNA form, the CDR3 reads TGTGCCAGCGGTAGCGGGGCCTACAATGAGCAGTTCTTC.